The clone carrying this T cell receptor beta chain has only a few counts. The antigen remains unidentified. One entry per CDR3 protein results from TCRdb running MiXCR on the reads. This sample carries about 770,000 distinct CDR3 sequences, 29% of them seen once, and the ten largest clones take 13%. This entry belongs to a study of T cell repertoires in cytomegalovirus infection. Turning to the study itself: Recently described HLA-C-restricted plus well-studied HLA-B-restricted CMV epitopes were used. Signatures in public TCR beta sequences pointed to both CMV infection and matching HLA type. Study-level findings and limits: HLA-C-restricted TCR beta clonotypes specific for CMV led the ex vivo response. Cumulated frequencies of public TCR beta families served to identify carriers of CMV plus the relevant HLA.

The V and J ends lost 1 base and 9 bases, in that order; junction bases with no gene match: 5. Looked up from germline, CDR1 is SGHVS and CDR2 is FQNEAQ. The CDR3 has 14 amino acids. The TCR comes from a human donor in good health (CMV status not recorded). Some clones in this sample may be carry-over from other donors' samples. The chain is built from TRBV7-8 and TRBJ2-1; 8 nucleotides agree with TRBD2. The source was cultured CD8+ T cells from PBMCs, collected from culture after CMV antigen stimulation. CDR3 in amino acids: CASSLDGLAGEQFF. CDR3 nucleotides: TGTGCCAGCAGCTTAGATGGTCTAGCGGGTGAGCAGTTCTTC.